These 24 T cell receptor beta chains came from one sample sequenced in a study of cytomegalovirus exposure and HLA in healthy donors (dated by TCRdb to the late 2010s). Library preparation used the immunoSEQ multiplex PCR assay. For the multiplex PCR, a mixture combining 60 forward primers for TCR Vbeta segments and 13 reverse primers for TCR Jbeta segments was used. The source is immuneACCESS, and TCRdb retained only in-frame sequences with V and J called. Part of the clones is not carried over; for the studies checked, unresolved V genes explain less than half of this, and the remainder is unexplained. The sample includes over 150,000 clones, with roughly 80% observed a single time. Of the sample, around 6.7% falls within the top ten clones. Sequencing was done on a sample of PBMCs. These receptors all stem from a woman aged 25 to 45 in good health and CMV-seropositive.

The V gene is TRBV4-2, the J gene TRBJ1-5; D gene uncertain. The germline V gene encodes CDR1 LGHNA and CDR2 YNFKEQ. V lost 0 bases and J 0 bases, leaving 15 bases between the germline ends. The CDR3 is 18 residues long. This CDR3 is CASSQDGPEKYSNQPQHF. The DNA of the CDR3 is TGTGCCAGCAGCCAAGATGGGCCAGAGAAGTATAGCAATCAGCCCCAGCATTTT.

This chain uses TRBV7-2 with TRBJ2-1; 8 bases line up with TRBD2. The CDR3 sequence is 14 residues long. Germline assignment: CDR1 SGHTA and CDR2 FQGNSA. V lost 2 bases, J lost 9 bases, and 6 bases stayed unmatched. The CDR3 nucleotides are TGTGCCAGCAGCTTACGGCAAGCGGGGGTTGAGCAGTTCTTC. Protein sequence: CASSLRQAGVEQFF.

The chain recombines TRBV28 with TRBJ2-3; 9 bases line up with TRBD1. The CDR3 is 17 residues long. The V and J ends lost 2 bases and 4 bases, in that order; junction bases with no gene match: 10. Germline V CDR1 and CDR2: MDHEN, SYDVKM. The CDR3 reads CASSLMKTGGSSDTQYF. DNA of the CDR3: TGTGCCAGCAGTTTAATGAAGACAGGGGGTAGTTCAGATACGCAGTATTTT.

The rearrangement uses TRBV28 and TRBJ2-7; 10 positions match TRBD1. Looked up from germline, CDR1 is MDHEN and CDR2 is SYDVKM. The CDR3 covers 20 residues. The J segment lost 3 bases and the V segment lost 4 bases, leaving 21 bases of the junction unmatched. CDR3 region: CASSSLRQGADGLAGYEQYF. The DNA of the CDR3 is TGTGCCAGCAGTTCCTTAAGACAGGGGGCGGACGGACTAGCAGGCTACGAGCAGTACTTC.

The J gene is TRBJ2-6, the V gene TRBV7-3; D possibly corresponds to TRBD1 (5 bases). V was cut by 6 bases and J by 0 bases, with 15 bases left in between. From germline, CDR1 is SGHTA and CDR2 FQGTGA. This CDR3 spans 17 amino acids. In nucleotides, the CDR3 is TGTGCCAGCAGTTCCGAAGGGGCCCGCTCTGGGGCCAACGTCCTGACTTTC. This gives the protein CASSSEGARSGANVLTF.

The chain links TRBV2 to TRBJ2-3; D uncertain. Trimming took 6 bases from V and 4 from J, leaving 17 bases between them. This CDR3 has 15 residues. CDR1 SNHLY and CDR2 FYNNEI come from the germline V gene. The DNA for the CDR3 is TGTGCCAGCAGAAGACTCCTACAAACTGCAGATACGCAGTATTTT. This sequence encodes CASRRLLQTADTQYF.

V usage is TRBV7-2 and J usage is TRBJ2-5, with TRBD2 matching over 14 bases. Germline V CDR1 and CDR2: SGHTA, FQGNSA. V lost 5 bases and J lost 5; bases outside the gene matches: 4. This CDR3 spans 15 amino acids. The CDR3 nucleotides are TGTGCCAGCAGCCCGCGGACTAGCGGGGGGGAGACCCAGTACTTC. Translating gives CASSPRTSGGETQYF.

The rearrangement links TRBV6-1 to TRBJ2-7, with 8 bases that match TRBD1. V lost 2 bases, J lost 4 bases, and 7 bases stayed unmatched. The germline V gene encodes CDR1 MNHNS and CDR2 SASEGT. The length of the CDR3 is 15 residues. The CDR3 region is CASSEPGQADYEQYF. CDR3 in DNA: TGTGCCAGCAGTGAACCGGGACAGGCAGATTACGAGCAGTACTTC.

The CDR3 DNA reads TGTGCCAGCAGTTATAATGTTATGAACACTGAAGCTTTCTTT. Its translation: CASSYNVMNTEAFF. J is TRBJ1-1 and V is TRBV6-5; D uncertain. Germline values: CDR1 MNHEY, CDR2 SVGAGI. Trimming cost V 3 bases and J 0 bases, with 8 bases left between them. The CDR3 extends over 14 amino acids.

This chain connects TRBV21-1 to TRBJ2-4; whether TRBD2, the table's D call, matches the DNA was not checked. TRBV21-1 is given as a pseudogene. The CDR3 is 15 residues long. CDR3 amino acids: CASSKEKDLKNIQYF. CDR3 DNA: TGTGCCAGCAGCAAAGAGAAGGACTTGAAAAACATTCAGTACTTC.

The chain employs TRBV7-2 and TRBJ1-3; no definite D call. The CDR3 is 14 amino acids. The V gene lost 3 bases and the J gene lost 4 bases, with 10 bases spanning the gap. Germline V CDR1 and CDR2: SGHTA, FQGNSA. The CDR3 sequence: CASSFLISGNTIYF. The CDR3 coding sequence is TGTGCCAGCAGCTTCTTAATTTCGGGAAACACCATATATTTT.

This chain connects TRBV6-1 to TRBJ1-1; no firm D call. Between the trimmed V and J ends, which lost 2 bases and 4 bases, there was a span of 5 bases. Germline values: CDR1 MNHNS, CDR2 SASEGT. The CDR3 has 12 amino acids. The CDR3 sequence: CASSEYSTEAFF. DNA of the CDR3: TGTGCCAGCAGTGAATACAGCACTGAAGCTTTCTTT.

V is TRBV2 and J is TRBJ1-6; D is unresolved. Germline V gives CDR1 SNHLY, CDR2 FYNNEI. V shed 4 bases and J shed 3 bases, with 7 bases lying between them. The CDR3 covers 14 residues. CDR3 amino acids: CASSAGSYNSPLHF. CDR3 nucleotides: TGTGCCAGCAGTGCCGGGAGCTATAATTCACCCCTCCACTTT.

The chain carries TRBV29-1 and TRBJ2-3; D possibly corresponds to TRBD1 (5 bases). V shed 8 bases and J shed 4 bases, with 13 bases lying between them. There are 12 residues in the CDR3. Per germline, CDR1 SQVTM and CDR2 ANQGSEA. CDR3 in amino acids: CSICPTADTQYF. DNA for the CDR3: TGCAGCATATGCCCGACAGCAGATACGCAGTATTTT.

The chain joins TRBV29-1 to TRBJ1-2, with D maybe TRBD1 (5 bases). The V gene lost 2 bases and the J gene lost 5 bases, with 12 bases spanning the gap. In germline, CDR1 is SQVTM, CDR2 ANQGSEA. This CDR3 region has 13 residues. This CDR3 reads CSVEQAGYYGYTF. CDR3 nucleotides: TGCAGCGTTGAACAAGCAGGGTATTATGGCTACACCTTC.

The rearrangement uses TRBV29-1 and TRBJ1-1, with D maybe TRBD1 (5 bases). CDR3 size: 11 residues. Per germline, CDR1 SQVTM and CDR2 ANQGSEA. V shed 5 bases and J shed 5 bases, with 9 bases lying between them. This chain's CDR3 is CSVSSGTEAFF. CDR3 bases: TGCAGCGTTTCCTCAGGGACTGAAGCTTTCTTT.

The gene calls are TRBV4-2 and TRBJ1-4, with 7 bases matching TRBD1. The V and J ends lost 4 bases and 8 bases, in that order; junction bases with no gene match: 7. This CDR3 region has 14 residues. Looked up from germline, CDR1 is LGHNA and CDR2 is YNFKEQ. CDR3 residues: CASSLGQRMEKLFF. DNA for the CDR3: TGTGCCAGCAGCCTGGGACAGCGAATGGAAAAACTGTTTTTT.

This clone appeared once. V and J are TRBV23-1 and TRBJ2-3; weak D call: TRBD1 (6 bases). TRBV23-1 is annotated as an ORF whose role is uncertain. This CDR3 region has 14 residues. Trimming left V 4 bases short and J 4 bases short, with 12 bases between. CDR3 sequence (DNA): TGCGCCAGCAGTCTAGGCAGGGGCTCAGATACGCAGTATTTT. Translating it yields CASSLGRGSDTQYF.

This clone was observed a single time. V is TRBV2 and J is TRBJ1-2; the D gene is possibly TRBD1 (5 bases). V gave up 6 bases and J gave up 7 bases, with 12 bases separating them. CDR3 length: 12 residues. CDR1 and CDR2 from the germline V gene are SNHLY and FYNNEI. The CDR3 coding sequence is TGTGCCAGCAGGGGGCAGGCGGTTGGCTACACCTTC. It specifies CASRGQAVGYTF.

V gene TRBV5-5 combines with J gene TRBJ2-7, with a possible D match to TRBD2 (7 bases). The CDR3 has 15 amino acids. Germline values: CDR1 SGHKS, CDR2 YYEKEE (reference sequence). V was clipped by 4 bases and J by 1 base, with 15 bases between them. CDR3 protein: CASSVRGDISYEQYF. The DNA of the CDR3 is TGTGCCAGCAGCGTCCGGGGGGACATTTCCTACGAGCAGTACTTC.

This clone appeared a single time. The chain joins TRBV5-4 to TRBJ2-5; 9 bases agree with TRBD1. Trimming removed 4 bases from V and 5 bases from J; junction bases left unmatched: 9. Germline CDR1 reads SGHNT; CDR2 reads YYREEE (reference sequence). This CDR3 comprises 15 residues. CDR3 nucleotides: TGTGCCAGCAGCCCAGGGACAGGGATGTGGGAGACCCAGTACTTC. This encodes CASSPGTGMWETQYF.

The chain carries TRBV27 and TRBJ1-1, with D unclear. The CDR3 sequence is 16 residues long. Trimming removed 1 base at V and 0 bases at J, with 12 bases between. Germline lookup yields CDR1 MNHEY and CDR2 SMNVEV (reference sequence). The CDR3 sequence is CASSLLGGELNTEAFF. For the CDR3, the DNA is TGTGCCAGCAGTTTATTAGGCGGTGAACTGAACACTGAAGCTTTCTTT.

The V call is TRBV6-6, the J call TRBJ2-1, with D uncertain. Looked up from germline, CDR1 is MNHNY and CDR2 is SVGAGI (reference sequence). This CDR3 spans 14 amino acids. Trimming took off 0 bases at V and 7 bases at J, with 10 bases between the two ends. Here the CDR3 reads CASSYSPGSNEQFF. DNA of the CDR3: TGTGCCAGCAGTTACTCGCCTGGTAGTAATGAGCAGTTCTTC.

V is TRBV27 and J is TRBJ1-1; 9 bases are shared with TRBD1. CDR1 and CDR2 from the germline V gene are MNHEY and SMNVEV (reference sequence). The CDR3 length is 15 residues. With V trimmed by 5 bases and J by 2 bases, 6 bases remained unmatched. For the CDR3, the DNA is TGTGCCAGCAGTCGCAACAGGGGGCGCAACACTGAAGCTTTCTTT. This encodes CASSRNRGRNTEAFF.